The 29 T cell receptor beta chains below come from one sample, sequenced in a study of T cells in Graves' hyperthyroidism and ophthalmopathy (dated by TCRdb to the late 2010s). Library preparation employed multiplex PCR. TCRdb lists the instrument as Illumina HiSeq 2000. Amplification of TCR beta CDR3 regions was carried out from RNA transcripts. The TCR CDR3 was subjected to a first round of RT-PCR using the HTBI primer set and the Qiagen OneStep RT-PCR kit. TCRdb applied fastp at Q25 and MiXCR to the public reads, then kept only in-frame beta chains. Each entry is one CDR3 protein sequence, shown with its most common DNA and genes. This sample comprises hundreds of thousands of distinct CDR3 sequences, about 45% of them detected only once. The ten top clones hold approximately 6.8% of the sample. Sequencing was carried out using peripheral blood or thyroid tissue (not recorded which). The receptors were sampled from an adult man with Graves' disease, either hyperthyroidism or ophthalmopathy (not recorded which).

This clonotype was counted ten times or more. V gene TRBV24-1 combines with J gene TRBJ1-1; D might be TRBD1 (6 bases). The CDR3 is 11 amino acids. Trimming left V 7 bases short and J 7 bases short, with 9 bases between. The germline V gene has CDR1 KGHDR and CDR2 SFDVKD. The DNA of the CDR3 is TGTGCCACCAGAAGGGGGGATGAAGCTTTCTTT. It is translated as CATRRGDEAFF.

This clonotype was found a few times. The chain couples TRBV5-6 to TRBJ2-7; D ambiguous. CDR1 is SGHDT, CDR2 YYEEEE, per germline. The CDR3 has 13 residues. The germline V and J ends were trimmed by 0 bases and 7 bases, with 11 bases remaining between them. The CDR3 loop reads CASSLESQREQYF. The CDR3 DNA follows: TGTGCCAGCAGCTTGGAGTCTCAACGAGAGCAGTACTTC.

The chain uses TRBV12-3 or TRBV12-4 and TRBJ1-6; D call uncertain. The length of the CDR3 is 16 residues. V shed 4 bases and J shed 0 bases, with 10 bases lying between them. CDR3 nucleotides: TGTGCCAGCAGTTACGCCGAGAGCTCCTATAATTCACCCCTCCACTTT. Translation gives CASSYAESSYNSPLHF.

V gene TRBV19 combines with J gene TRBJ1-2, with TRBD1 matching over 9 bases. Germline assignment: CDR1 LNHDA and CDR2 SQIVND (reference sequence). V was clipped by 4 bases and J by 4 bases; unmatched bases: 7. The CDR3 covers 15 residues. The CDR3 DNA reads TGTGCCAGTAGTACTCTCACAGGGGGCGGCTATGGCTACACCTTC. Amino acid sequence: CASSTLTGGGYGYTF.

This clonotype was observed a few times. The chain has TRBV7-2 and TRBJ2-7; no firm D call. V was shortened by 4 bases and J by 1 base, with 2 bases between the two germline ends. Germline lookup yields CDR1 SGHTA and CDR2 FQGNSA. The CDR3 covers 11 residues. This CDR3 reads CASSWSYEQYF. CDR3 DNA sequence: TGTGCCAGCAGCTGGTCCTACGAGCAGTACTTC.

There are a few counts of this clonotype. The V and J genes are TRBV9 and TRBJ1-2, with 11 bases lining up with TRBD1. Germline CDR1 and CDR2: SGDLS and YYNGEE. J lost 4 bases, V lost 7 bases, and 9 bases had no gene match. The CDR3 extends over 15 amino acids. The CDR3 bases are TGTGCCAGCGCGGGACAGGGGGATATACCCTATGGCTACACCTTC. Translating it yields CASAGQGDIPYGYTF.

The genes are TRBV19 and TRBJ2-7; D not certain. The length of the CDR3 is 15 residues. Germline V gives CDR1 LNHDA, CDR2 SQIVND (reference sequence). V lost 9 bases and J 0 bases, leaving 18 bases between the germline ends. DNA for the CDR3: TGTGCCAGCAGCTTATCAGCGCCGAGCTCCTACGAGCAGTACTTC. Residues: CASSLSAPSSYEQYF.

This clonotype has only a few counts. The V gene is TRBV12-3 or TRBV12-4, the J gene TRBJ1-1, with 9 bases identical to TRBD1. V shed 5 bases and J 8 bases; nucleotides not matched to a gene: 3. This CDR3 contains 12 residues. The CDR3: CASSNRGREAFF. The DNA of the CDR3 is TGTGCCAGCAGTAACAGGGGGCGCGAAGCTTTCTTT.

Comments on this clonotype: This may be a read error: a much more frequent sequence differs by one nucleotide. The chain combines TRBV7-8 with TRBJ1-4, with TRBD1 identical over 7 bases. Germline-derived CDR1 and CDR2 are SGHVS and FQNEAQ. The V and J ends lost 6 bases and 10 bases, in that order; junction bases with no gene match: 5. The CDR3 totals 12 residues. The CDR3 spells CASSKGAGKLFF. For the CDR3, the DNA is TGTGCCAGCAGTAAGGGGGCGGGAAAACTGTTTTTT.

V usage is TRBV10-3 and J usage is TRBJ1-1; the D gene is possibly TRBD1 (6 bases). V lost 10 bases to trimming and J lost 0 bases, with 15 bases between them. The germline V gene has CDR1 ENHRY and CDR2 SYGVKD. This CDR3 is built from 14 residues. The CDR3: CASRVTGVNTEAFF. DNA for the CDR3: TGTGCCAGCAGGGTGACAGGAGTGAACACTGAAGCTTTCTTT.

This clonotype appeared a few times. The germline gene is not matched at one end of the junction; a read error may be the cause. V usage is TRBV19 and J usage is TRBJ2-7, with a possible D match to TRBD1 (5 bases). Germline values: CDR1 LNHDA, CDR2 SQIVND (reference sequence). This CDR3 has 16 amino acids. The CDR3 sequence: CASSIGAELPSYEQYF. The CDR3 region has the DNA TGTGCCAGTAGCATAGGGGCAGAGCTCCCTTCCTACGAGCAGTACTTC.

This clonotype was counted many times. CDR3 in amino acids: CATSDVDRDLANYGYTF. CDR3 nucleotide sequence: TGTGCCACCAGTGATGTGGATAGGGACCTAGCTAACTATGGCTACACCTTC. This chain uses TRBV24-1 with TRBJ1-2; D may be TRBD1 (5 bases). Per the germline V gene, CDR1 is KGHDR and CDR2 is SFDVKD. V was clipped by 3 bases and J by 0 bases, with 16 bases between them. The CDR3 loop spans 17 amino acids.

V gene TRBV20-1 combines with J gene TRBJ1-2, with 8 bases aligning to TRBD1. This CDR3 has 14 residues. The J segment lost 6 bases and the V segment lost 4 bases, leaving 10 bases of the junction unmatched. Germline loops: CDR1 DFQATT, CDR2 SNEGSKA (reference sequence). CDR3: CSAKVTDRADGYTF. The DNA for the CDR3 is TGCAGTGCTAAAGTGACGGACAGGGCTGATGGCTACACCTTC.

The chain employs TRBV15 and TRBJ2-3; tentatively, D is TRBD1 (6 bases). The CDR3 has 17 amino acids. Per the germline V gene, CDR1 is LNHNV and CDR2 is YYDKDF (reference sequence). Trimming removed 0 bases at V and 2 bases at J, with 15 bases between. The CDR3 region has the DNA TGTGCCACCAGCAGAGATAGGCAGGGGCCCATCACAGATACGCAGTATTTT. It specifies CATSRDRQGPITDTQYF.

This chain links TRBV7-9 with TRBJ2-7, with D tentatively TRBD2 (5 bases). Trimming took 5 bases from V and 5 from J, leaving 13 bases between them. The CDR3 consists of 13 residues. CDR1 is SEHNR and CDR2 is FQNEAQ in the germline V gene (reference sequence). The CDR3 nucleotides are TGTGCCAGCAGCCAAGAGGGCAGTAACGAGCAGTACTTC. Protein: CASSQEGSNEQYF. The variable domain in full, with the rest retrieved from reference TRBV7-9 and TRBJ2-7, is DTGVSQNPRHKITKRGQNVTFRCDPISEHNRLYWYRQTLGQGPEFLTYFQNEAQLEKSRLLSDRFSAERPKGSFSTLEIQRTEQGDSAMYLCASSQEGSNEQYFGPGTRLTVT.

This clonotype showed up just a few times. The chain has TRBV6-9 and TRBJ2-7; the match to TRBD1 covers 7 bases. Germline values: CDR1 MNHGY, CDR2 SVAAGI. Trimming at V came to 1 base and at J to 5 bases, leaving 8 bases not matched to a gene. The length of the CDR3 is 15 residues. CDR3 nucleotides: TGTGCCAGCAGTTATTGGAAGCCGCAGGGGGACGAGCAGTACTTC. It specifies CASSYWKPQGDEQYF.

This clonotype was detected a few times. Since a much larger clone is just one base distant, this may be a read error. The chain is built from TRBV6-6 and TRBJ1-1; no definite D call. Looked up from germline, CDR1 is MNHNY and CDR2 is SVGAGI (reference sequence). The CDR3 totals 13 residues. Trimming stripped 2 bases from V and 3 bases from J, with 7 bases between. In nucleotides, the CDR3 is TGTGCCAGCAGTTACAGGTGGGACACTGAAGCTTTCTTT. Amino acid sequence: CASSYRWDTEAFF.

The gene calls are TRBV2 and TRBJ2-7; TRBD1 is a possible D gene (7 bases). The CDR3 sequence is 18 residues long. V dropped 6 bases and J dropped 3 bases, with 27 bases sitting between them. Germline-derived CDR1 and CDR2 are SNHLY and FYNNEI. CDR3 residues: CASSTVQGTWRADYEQYF. In nucleotides, the CDR3 is TGTGCCAGCAGCACGGTACAGGGGACGTGGAGGGCGGACTACGAGCAGTACTTC. The entire variable domain, with the rest obtained from reference TRBV2 and TRBJ2-7, is as follows: EPEVTQTPSHQVTQMGQEVILRCVPISNHLYFYWYRQILGQKVEFLVSFYNNEISEKSEIFDDQFSVERPDGSNFTLKIRSTKLEDSAMYFCASSTVQGTWRADYEQYFGPGTRLTVT.

The table lists this clonotype with many counts. This chain uses TRBV20-1 with TRBJ2-2; the D gene is possibly TRBD1 (5 bases). The CDR3 consists of 13 residues. Germline V gene sequence: CDR1 DFQATT, CDR2 SNEGSKA (reference sequence). Trimming stripped 6 bases from V and 6 bases from J, with 14 bases between. CDR3 sequence: CSAPDNSAGELFF. For the CDR3, the DNA is TGCAGTGCCCCGGACAACTCGGCCGGGGAGCTGTTTTTT.

The chain combines TRBV7-8 with TRBJ2-7, with TRBD1 identical over 9 bases. The CDR3 runs 15 residues. The ends lost 8 bases at V and 4 bases at J; junction bases unmatched: 12. From germline, CDR1 is SGHVS and CDR2 FQNEAQ. The CDR3 DNA reads as TGTGCCAGCGCCCGACCCGGGACAGGGATTTACGAGCAGTACTTC. It yields the protein CASARPGTGIYEQYF.

This clonotype occurred many times. CDR3 in DNA: TGTGCCAGCAGTGTTACAGAGGGCTACACCTTC. This encodes CASSVTEGYTF. J is TRBJ1-2 and V is TRBV2; no reliable D call. V was clipped by 4 bases and J by 8 bases, with 8 bases between them. The CDR3 contains 11 residues. Per germline, CDR1 SNHLY and CDR2 FYNNEI.

This clonotype was counted a single time. The chain links TRBV25-1 to TRBJ1-2; D ambiguous. The V and J ends lost 8 bases and 4 bases respectively, with 17 bases between them. Germline CDR1 reads MGHDK; CDR2 reads SYGVNS. CDR3 length: 14 amino acids. CDR3 in DNA: TGTGCCAGCGTTGAACGGACGACGGGCTATGGCTACACCTTC. This encodes CASVERTTGYGYTF.

This clonotype has more than one count but fewer than ten. The chain employs TRBV20-1 and TRBJ2-7; 14 nucleotides agree with TRBD2. Unmatched junction bases numbered 6, after V lost 6 bases and J lost 5 bases. The CDR3 has 14 amino acids. CDR1 is DFQATT, CDR2 SNEGSKA, per germline (reference sequence). CDR3 bases: TGCAGTGCCTGGCCGGGACTAGCGGGGGACGAGCAGTACTTC. Residues: CSAWPGLAGDEQYF.

V is TRBV12-3 or TRBV12-4 and J is TRBJ2-5, with 9 bases fitting TRBD2. The CDR3 runs 16 residues. V lost 4 bases and J lost 3; bases outside the gene matches: 9. DNA for the CDR3: TGTGCCAGCAGTTACTCGAGGGCTAGCGGGAAAGAGACCCAGTACTTC. Encoded protein: CASSYSRASGKETQYF.

Turning to this clonotype: Given a much more abundant clone one base away, this may be a read error. The V call is TRBV10-3, the J call TRBJ1-1; 7 bases line up with TRBD1. Germline CDR1 is ENHRY and CDR2 is SYGVKD. V shed 6 bases, J shed 1 base, and the junction held 5 bases outside the gene matches. The length of the CDR3 is 14 residues. CDR3 residues: CAIRGGRKNTEAFF. CDR3 sequence (DNA): TGTGCCATCAGAGGGGGCAGGAAGAACACTGAAGCTTTCTTT.

The chain has TRBV29-1 and TRBJ2-7, with 8 bases that match TRBD2. V gave up 8 bases and J gave up 7 bases; unmatched junction bases: 16. Germline assignment: CDR1 SQVTM and CDR2 ANQGSEA. CDR3 length: 14 amino acids. The CDR3 DNA reads as TGCAGCTTAGGTTCGACGGGAGGGCCTTGGGAGCAGTACTTC. Protein product: CSLGSTGGPWEQYF.

This clonotype was recorded at least ten times. The chain recombines TRBV24-1 with TRBJ2-5, with D possibly matching TRBD2 (6 bases). Germline V CDR1 and CDR2: KGHDR, SFDVKD. Trimming stripped 3 bases from V and 5 bases from J, with 15 bases between. This CDR3 has 15 amino acids. CDR3 DNA sequence: TGTGCCACCAGTGATCAAGGTAGCGGATGGGAGACCCAGTACTTC. It codes for CATSDQGSGWETQYF.

The CDR3 sequence: CSGEQGRTEAFF. The DNA of the CDR3 is TGCAGCGGGGAACAGGGAAGAACTGAAGCTTTCTTT. This chain joins TRBV29-1 and TRBJ1-1; the D gene is possibly TRBD1 (6 bases). The V end was cut by 7 bases, the J end by 5 bases, with 14 bases between. Germline lookup yields CDR1 SQVTM and CDR2 ANQGSEA. The CDR3 length is 12 residues.

This rearrangement joins TRBV7-8 to TRBJ1-5, with 8 bases matching TRBD1. Germline V gene data show CDR1 as SGHVS and CDR2 as FQNEAQ. The CDR3 covers 18 residues. The J segment lost 2 bases and the V segment lost 6 bases, leaving 15 bases of the junction unmatched. The CDR3 spells CASSELVIMTGGNQPQHF. For the CDR3, the DNA is TGTGCCAGCAGTGAATTAGTCATCATGACAGGGGGCAATCAGCCCCAGCATTTT.